Below are 2 T cell receptor beta chains sequenced from a single sample in a study of beta chain features in type 1 diabetes. Reverse transcription of all isolated RNA meant that expressed TCRB transcripts were sequenced. Generated by immunoSEQ multiplex PCR, the TCRdb table keeps only in-frame clones and is missing some. The profile shows roughly 50,000 clones, around 40% of them singletons. Whole-study findings and limits: Shorter TCRB CDR3s, moderately but significantly so, were found in Type 1 diabetes patients in all four CD4+ subsets.

Antigen specificity for these receptors is unknown. Sequenced: stem cell memory CD4+ T cells from blood. Receptors were obtained from a man aged 25 to 45 with type 1 diabetes.

This clone was detected only a few times. V usage is TRBV7-8 and J usage is TRBJ2-3; weak D call: TRBD2 (6 bases). This CDR3 has 14 residues. Trimming removed 7 bases from V and 5 bases from J, with 16 bases in between. Germline V gene data show CDR1 as SGHVS and CDR2 as FQNEAQ. In DNA form, the CDR3 reads TGTGCCAGCATCCAACGGGAGTACGTAGATACGCAGTATTTT. Translating gives CASIQREYVDTQYF.

The CDR3 coding sequence is TGTGCCAGCAGCCTCACAGGGGGTCTGAACACTGAAGCTTTCTTT. It yields the protein CASSLTGGLNTEAFF. The chain uses TRBV4-2 and TRBJ1-1; 8 positions match TRBD1. In germline, CDR1 is LGHNA, CDR2 YNFKEQ. Germline trimming cut 4 bases from V and 0 bases from J; bases unmatched to any gene: 4. The length of the CDR3 is 15 residues.